A single sample gave rise to the 3 T cell receptor beta chains below, sequenced in a study of vaccination and CD4 T cells after COVID-19. These TCRs are of unknown antigen specificity. Oncomine TCR Beta short-read sequencing was applied to DNA from cultured CD4+ T cells. TCRdb independently ran MiXCR on the PCR reads; one entry per CDR3 protein. The data hold roughly 7,400 distinct CDR3 sequences, with about 41% observed a single time. Noted treatment: roughly 11-day PBMC culture with coronavirus spike peptide pools or control peptides (ViraFEST assay). CD4+ T lymphocytes from the unexposed donor were collected before the COVID-19 pandemic (2011-2018). The sequencing input was CD4+ T cells from blood, cultured in vitro. The receptor source for this set is a human donor in good health.

This clonotype has a single count. The chain combines TRBV10-1 with TRBJ2-1, with D unclear. The CDR3 extends over 13 amino acids. Germline V lookup: CDR1 WNHNN, CDR2 SYGVQD (reference sequence). Between the trimmed V and J ends, which lost 5 bases and 0 bases, there was a span of 5 bases. The CDR3 protein is CASSKSSYNEQFF. For the CDR3, the DNA is TGCGCCAGCAGTAAGAGCTCCTACAATGAGCAGTTCTTC.

This clonotype has a handful of counts. In DNA form, the CDR3 reads TGTGCCAGCAGTTACTCCGGATGGCAGAACTATGGCTACACCTTC. It is translated as CASSYSGWQNYGYTF. The chain employs TRBV6-5 and TRBJ1-2; no clear D. CDR1 MNHEY and CDR2 SVGAGI come from the germline V gene. Trimming removed 0 bases at V and 2 bases at J, with 10 bases between. CDR3 length: 15 amino acids.

This clonotype occurred a few times. The chain couples TRBV6-1 to TRBJ2-4, with D tentatively TRBD1 (7 bases). This CDR3 has 15 amino acids. Germline CDR1 and CDR2: MNHNS and SASEGT. The V end lost 7 bases, the J end lost 5 bases, and 18 bases lay between the germline ends. CDR3 region: CASTQWGDRQNIQYF. The CDR3 coding sequence is TGTGCCAGCACCCAGTGGGGGGACAGACAAAACATTCAGTACTTC.